This passage covers 32 T cell receptor beta chains from one sample sequenced in a study of early T cells in non-severe SARS-CoV-2 infection. Via MiXCR, TCRdb re-called the 5' RACE reads, giving one row per CDR3 protein. The sample holds about 72,000 distinct CDR3 sequences, roughly 9.1% seen once. Sequencing was performed on whole blood, taken at baseline. Source of these receptors: an adult who was a healthcare worker with PCR-confirmed SARS-CoV-2 infection or an uninfected control (not recorded which).

The CDR3 nucleotides are TGTGCCAGCAGTTCCTCGACAGGGGGCGTGGATACGCAGTATTTT. This translates into CASSSSTGGVDTQYF. J is TRBJ2-3 and V is TRBV12-3 or TRBV12-4; TRBD1 aligns across 10 bases. This CDR3 is 15 amino acids long. The trim removed 4 bases at V and 6 bases at J, leaving 7 bases unmatched.

The chain employs TRBV6-2 or TRBV6-3 and TRBJ1-2, with D unclear. The CDR3 is 12 residues long. CDR1 and CDR2 from the germline V gene are MNHEY and SVGEGT. V lost 5 bases and J 6 bases, leaving 10 bases between the germline ends. The CDR3 loop is CASSDAWNGYTF. CDR3 in DNA: TGTGCCAGCAGTGACGCCTGGAATGGCTACACCTTC.

This clonotype was observed a handful of times. This chain links TRBV6-2 or TRBV6-3 with TRBJ2-7, with 8 bases fitting TRBD2. CDR1 is MNHEY and CDR2 is SVGEGT in the germline V gene. CDR3 length: 16 amino acids. V lost 3 bases, J lost 6 bases, and 13 bases stayed unmatched. The DNA for the CDR3 is TGTGCCAGCAGTTATCTCACCGGGGGGGCCCGGTGCGAGCAGTACTTC. Translation: CASSYLTGGARCEQYF.

This clonotype was counted a few times. The chain carries TRBV29-1 and TRBJ1-1; D might be TRBD1 (6 bases). V lost 6 bases, J lost 3 bases, and 17 bases lay in between. Germline V gene lookup returns CDR1 SQVTM and CDR2 ANQGSEA. The CDR3 runs to 14 residues. The CDR3 DNA follows: TGCAGCGTGCGATCAGGGGCTTGGGACACTGAAGCTTTCTTT. Translating it yields CSVRSGAWDTEAFF. Based on the CDR3 plus reference TRBV29-1 and TRBJ1-1, the full variable domain is SAVISQKPSRDICQRGTSLTIQCQVDSQVTMMFWYRQQPGQSLTLIATANQGSEATYESGFVIDKFPISRPNLTFSTLTVSNMSPEDSSIYLCSVRSGAWDTEAFFGQGTRLTVV.

This clonotype was recorded many times. The rearrangement links TRBV7-2 to TRBJ2-7; the match to TRBD2 covers 9 bases. The J segment lost 0 bases and the V segment lost 4 bases, leaving 4 bases of the junction unmatched. Germline V gives CDR1 SGHTA, CDR2 FQGNSA. The CDR3 has 15 residues. The CDR3 DNA sequence: TGTGCCAGCAGCTCCGGACTAGCGACCTCCTACGAGCAGTACTTC. Encoded protein: CASSSGLATSYEQYF.

This clonotype was found a few times. This sequence joins TRBV14 and TRBJ2-2; D not resolved. Germline V lookup: CDR1 SGHDN, CDR2 FVKESK. V dropped 1 base and J dropped 2 bases, with 11 bases sitting between them. This CDR3 comprises 16 residues. DNA for the CDR3: TGTGCCAGCAGCCAAGTCCGGGTACTAAACACCGGGGAGCTGTTTTTT. This sequence encodes CASSQVRVLNTGELFF. Combining the CDR3 with reference TRBV14 and TRBJ2-2 gives the whole variable domain EAGVTQFPSHSVIEKGQTVTLRCDPISGHDNLYWYRRVMGKEIKFLLHFVKESKQDESGMPNNRFLAERTGGTYSTLKVQPAELEDSGVYFCASSQVRVLNTGELFFGEGSRLTVL.

The CDR3 is CASSRRGGASYEQYF. The CDR3, as DNA: TGTGCCAGCAGCCGACGAGGGGGCGCATCCTACGAGCAGTACTTC. This chain uses TRBV12-3 or TRBV12-4 with TRBJ2-7; 7 nucleotides match TRBD1. V shed 6 bases and J 1 base; nucleotides not matched to a gene: 9. There are 15 residues in the CDR3.

The chain recombines TRBV19 with TRBJ2-7; D assignment may be TRBD1 or TRBD2 (5 bases each). CDR3 length: 14 amino acids. Trimming took 4 bases from V and 2 from J, leaving 12 bases between them. Germline CDR1 LNHDA, CDR2 SQIVND (reference sequence). CDR3 protein: CASSTGEGPYEQYF. The CDR3, as DNA: TGTGCCAGTAGTACCGGCGAGGGACCCTACGAGCAGTACTTC.

The chain has TRBV7-2 and TRBJ1-6, with TRBD1 identical over 7 bases. This CDR3 has 14 amino acids. The germline gives CDR1 SGHTA, CDR2 FQGNSA. Losses at the gene ends were 1 base for V and 7 bases for J; bases not matched to a gene: 1. The CDR3 nucleotides are TGTGCCAGCAGCTTAGGAGGGGGCAATTCACCCCTCCACTTT. This translates into CASSLGGGNSPLHF.

The V and J genes are TRBV7-2 and TRBJ2-1; 8 positions agree with TRBD2. The CDR3 length is 16 residues. Per germline, CDR1 SGHTA and CDR2 FQGNSA. Trimming took 2 bases from V and 5 from J; bases not matched to a gene: 8. The CDR3 region is CASSLIGSGADNEQFF. The CDR3 DNA is TGTGCCAGCAGCTTAATAGGTAGCGGGGCCGACAATGAGCAGTTCTTC.

The CDR3 loop reads CASSPQGAGANVLTF. The CDR3 DNA is TGTGCCAGCTCACCACAGGGAGCTGGGGCCAACGTCCTGACTTTC. V usage is TRBV18 and J usage is TRBJ2-6; D may be TRBD2 (5 bases). Trimming stripped 1 base from V and 2 bases from J, with 6 bases between. Looked up from germline, CDR1 is KGHSH and CDR2 is LQKENI. This CDR3 comprises 15 residues.

This clonotype occurred many times. The gene calls are TRBV6-1 and TRBJ1-6, with TRBD1 identical over 7 bases. The CDR3 consists of 15 residues. Trimming took 6 bases from V and 8 from J; bases not matched to a gene: 10. Looked up from germline, CDR1 is MNHNS and CDR2 is SASEGT. Here the CDR3 DNA reads TGTGCCAGCAGACAACCCCCGACAGGGTATTCACCCCTCCACTTT. This codes for CASRQPPTGYSPLHF.

The sample holds a few counts of this clonotype. The J gene is TRBJ1-1, the V gene TRBV5-1; TRBD1 might be the D (5 bases). This CDR3 has 14 amino acids. Germline CDR1 reads SGHRS; CDR2 reads YFSETQ. Trimming left V 1 base short and J 1 base short, with 8 bases between. CDR3: CASSLMGTNTEAFF. The CDR3 bases are TGCGCCAGCAGCTTGATGGGGACGAACACTGAAGCTTTCTTT. The full variable domain, rest sourced from reference TRBV5-1 and TRBJ1-1, is KAGVTQTPRYLIKTRGQQVTLSCSPISGHRSVSWYQQTPGQGLQFLFEYFSETQRNKGNFPGRFSGRQFSNSRSEMNVSTLELGDSALYLCASSLMGTNTEAFFGQGTRLTVV.

The V and J genes are TRBV7-6 and TRBJ2-3, with 7 positions matching TRBD1. This CDR3 contains 15 residues. From germline, CDR1 is SGHVS and CDR2 FNYEAQ. Germline trimming cut 5 bases from V and 4 bases from J; bases unmatched to any gene: 9. CDR3 region: CASSAMRGLADTQYF. DNA of the CDR3: TGTGCCAGCAGCGCAATGAGGGGGCTAGCAGATACGCAGTATTTT.

The genes are TRBV6-6 and TRBJ2-2; D might be TRBD1 (5 bases). CDR1 and CDR2 from the germline V gene are MNHNY and SVGAGI (reference sequence). Trimming pared 2 bases from V and 7 bases from J, leaving 8 bases between. This CDR3 is built from 13 residues. CDR3 nucleotides: TGTGCCAGCAGTTACGGGGCTGGCGGGGAGCTGTTTTTT. Its protein product is CASSYGAGGELFF.

The V gene is TRBV12-3 or TRBV12-4, the J gene TRBJ2-5, with D tentatively TRBD2 (6 bases). The CDR3 runs to 14 residues. V was clipped by 5 bases and J by 1 base, with 11 bases between them. This CDR3 reads CASSPSEGQETQYF. The CDR3 nucleotides are TGTGCCAGCAGTCCATCGGAGGGCCAAGAGACCCAGTACTTC.

This clonotype appeared many times. The chain recombines TRBV28 with TRBJ1-5; no reliable D call. Germline V gene lookup returns CDR1 MDHEN and CDR2 SYDVKM. This CDR3 contains 11 residues. V lost 3 bases and J 7 bases, leaving 4 bases between the germline ends. The CDR3 sequence: CASSFRQPQHF. CDR3 bases: TGTGCCAGCAGTTTTAGACAGCCCCAGCATTTT.

CDR3 bases: TGCAGTGCCCCCCGTCAGGGGGCGCGTGACAAAAACATTCAGTACTTC. Protein product: CSAPRQGARDKNIQYF. The rearrangement uses TRBV20-1 and TRBJ2-4, with 8 bases that match TRBD1. The CDR3 consists of 16 residues. Germline V lookup: CDR1 DFQATT, CDR2 SNEGSKA (reference sequence). V lost 6 bases and J lost 3; bases outside the gene matches: 13.

This clonotype was observed a few times. The V gene is TRBV6-2 or TRBV6-3, the J gene TRBJ2-5, with 9 bases fitting TRBD2. Trimming removed 8 bases from V and 1 base from J; junction bases left unmatched: 5. The germline V gene has CDR1 MNHEY and CDR2 SVGEGT. The length of the CDR3 is 14 residues. The CDR3 loop is CASDRAGGQETQYF. The CDR3 region has the DNA TGTGCCAGCGACAGAGCGGGGGGCCAAGAGACCCAGTACTTC.

The rearrangement uses TRBV6-6 and TRBJ1-2, with D possibly TRBD1 on 5 matching bases. CDR1 and CDR2 (germline): MNHNY, SVGAGI (reference sequence). The CDR3 spans 16 residues. Between the trimmed V and J ends, which lost 2 bases and 4 bases, there was a span of 17 bases. CDR3 bases: TGTGCCAGCAGTTACGGAGGGACTCAGAGGGGCTATGGCTACACCTTC. Its translation is CASSYGGTQRGYGYTF.

This clonotype was recorded many times. This chain's CDR3 is CASSESLAVNTGELFF. The CDR3 region has the DNA TGTGCCAGCAGTGAGTCACTAGCGGTGAACACCGGGGAGCTGTTTTTT. The chain employs TRBV2 and TRBJ2-2, with TRBD2 matching over 8 bases. CDR3 length: 16 amino acids. V gave up 3 bases and J gave up 1 base; unmatched junction bases: 4. Per germline, CDR1 SNHLY and CDR2 FYNNEI.

In its sample, this clonotype was seen many times. The chain employs TRBV7-6 and TRBJ2-3; D not certain. Deletions cut 1 base from V and 3 bases from J, with 11 bases between. Germline-derived CDR1 and CDR2 are SGHVS and FNYEAQ. The CDR3 has 15 amino acids. The CDR3 DNA is TGTGCCAGCAGCTTAGAGGGCAGCATAACAGATACGCAGTATTTT. Protein product: CASSLEGSITDTQYF. The full variable domain, in which reference TRBV7-6 and TRBJ2-3 provide the parts outside the CDR3, is GAGVSQSPRYKVTKRGQDVALRCDPISGHVSLYWYRQALGQGPEFLTYFNYEAQQDKSGLPNDRFSAERPEGSISTLTIQRTEQRDSAMYRCASSLEGSITDTQYFGPGTRLTVL.

This clonotype was recorded many times. The V call is TRBV5-1, the J call TRBJ2-2; D assignment may be TRBD1 or TRBD2 (6 bases each). The ends were cut back, 2 bases at V and 3 bases at J, with 17 bases in the middle. CDR3 length equals 17 residues. From germline, CDR1 is SGHRS and CDR2 YFSETQ. CDR3 sequence (DNA): TGCGCCAGCAGCTTAGACGACGGGGGCGCGGACACCGGGGAGCTGTTTTTT. Translating gives CASSLDDGGADTGELFF. The full variable domain, completed using reference TRBV5-1 and TRBJ2-2, is KAGVTQTPRYLIKTRGQQVTLSCSPISGHRSVSWYQQTPGQGLQFLFEYFSETQRNKGNFPGRFSGRQFSNSRSEMNVSTLELGDSALYLCASSLDDGGADTGELFFGEGSRLTVL.

This chain joins TRBV6-2 or TRBV6-3 and TRBJ2-4, with D possibly being TRBD1 or TRBD2 (5 bases each). The length of the CDR3 is 18 residues. Germline CDR1 MNHEY, CDR2 SVGEGT. Trimming left V 2 bases short and J 2 bases short, with 19 bases between. The DNA for the CDR3 is TGTGCCAGCAGTTACGTTTTTGGGGGTGATTCATCCAAAAACATTCAGTACTTC. This translates into CASSYVFGGDSSKNIQYF.

This clonotype was found many times. The CDR3 DNA reads as TGTGCCAGCAGTCTCACAGGAGCCGGGGAGCTGTTTTTT. It specifies CASSLTGAGELFF. V gene TRBV25-1 combines with J gene TRBJ2-2, with D perhaps matching TRBD1 (5 bases). CDR1 and CDR2 (germline): MGHDK, SYGVNS. Trimming removed 5 bases from V and 6 bases from J, with 10 bases in between. The CDR3 spans 13 residues. Full variable domain (remainder filled in from reference TRBV25-1 and TRBJ2-2): EADIYQTPRYLVIGTGKKITLECSQTMGHDKMYWYQQDPGMELHLIHYSYGVNSTEKGDLSSESTVSRIRTEHFPLTLESARPSHTSQYLCASSLTGAGELFFGEGSRLTVL.

At least ten counts were recorded for this clonotype. The gene calls are TRBV18 and TRBJ2-5; D is ambiguous. V was trimmed by 3 bases and J by 0 bases, leaving 2 bases between them. This CDR3 has 12 residues. Germline V lookup: CDR1 KGHSH, CDR2 LQKENI. CDR3 residues: CASSPDQETQYF. As DNA, the CDR3 is TGTGCCAGCTCACCGGACCAAGAGACCCAGTACTTC.

This clonotype was seen repeatedly, ten times or more. The chain has TRBV12-5 and TRBJ1-1; the D gene is possibly TRBD1 (5 bases). CDR3 length: 14 amino acids. Trimming left V 1 base short and J 4 bases short, with 10 bases between. Per the germline V gene, CDR1 is LGHNT and CDR2 is FRNRAP. The CDR3 loop is CASGLETGVTEAFF. As DNA, the CDR3 is TGTGCTAGTGGTTTGGAAACAGGTGTCACTGAAGCTTTCTTT. Variable domain in full (rest from reference TRBV12-5 and TRBJ1-1): DARVTQTPRHKVTEMGQEVTMRCQPILGHNTVFWYRQTMMQGLELLAYFRNRAPLDDSGMPKDRFSAEMPDATLATLKIQPSEPRDSAVYFCASGLETGVTEAFFGQGTRLTVV.

This clonotype was counted between two and nine times. The rearrangement uses TRBV2 and TRBJ2-1, with 12 positions matching TRBD1. With 6 bases clipped from V and 9 bases from J, the junction kept 6 bases outside the gene matches. Germline V gene data show CDR1 as SNHLY and CDR2 as FYNNEI. There are 14 residues in the CDR3. The CDR3 region has the DNA TGTGCCAGCAGAGCTGGGACAGGGGGCCCTGAGCAGTTCTTC. Translating it yields CASRAGTGGPEQFF.

The J gene is TRBJ1-6, the V gene TRBV15; 7 nucleotides line up with TRBD1. With 1 base clipped from V and 6 bases from J, the junction kept 0 bases outside the gene matches. The CDR3 is 14 amino acids. Germline values: CDR1 LNHNV, CDR2 YYDKDF (reference sequence). The CDR3 DNA sequence: TGTGCCACCAGCAGAGGACAGGGTAATTCACCCCTCCACTTT. Translation: CATSRGQGNSPLHF.

This chain uses TRBV4-2 with TRBJ1-1; TRBD1 matches at 10 bases. Germline V lookup: CDR1 LGHNA, CDR2 YNFKEQ. V trimming: 4 bases; J trimming: 3 bases; junction bases outside the gene matches: 14. The CDR3 totals 18 residues. The CDR3 coding sequence is TGTGCCAGCAGCCGAGACCTACCGACAGGGGGCGCTGACACTGAAGCTTTCTTT. Amino acids: CASSRDLPTGGADTEAFF.

The chain joins TRBV7-9 to TRBJ2-1; D is possibly TRBD2 (6 bases). The CDR3 consists of 16 residues. Trimming took 3 bases from V and 7 from J, leaving 19 bases between them. Germline V lookup: CDR1 SEHNR, CDR2 FQNEAQ (reference sequence). CDR3 amino acids: CASSLGGRAGMNEQFF. The CDR3 coding sequence is TGTGCCAGCAGCTTGGGGGGACGAGCAGGGATGAATGAGCAGTTCTTC.

This clonotype has at least ten counts. This chain links TRBV7-2 with TRBJ2-2; 10 bases match TRBD2. Germline CDR1 and CDR2: SGHTA and FQGNSA. V dropped 5 bases and J dropped 4; count of bases not matched to a gene: 7. This CDR3 contains 16 residues. The CDR3 region is CASSASSGGGTGELFF. CDR3 bases: TGTGCCAGCAGCGCCTCTAGCGGGGGAGGCACCGGGGAGCTGTTTTTT.